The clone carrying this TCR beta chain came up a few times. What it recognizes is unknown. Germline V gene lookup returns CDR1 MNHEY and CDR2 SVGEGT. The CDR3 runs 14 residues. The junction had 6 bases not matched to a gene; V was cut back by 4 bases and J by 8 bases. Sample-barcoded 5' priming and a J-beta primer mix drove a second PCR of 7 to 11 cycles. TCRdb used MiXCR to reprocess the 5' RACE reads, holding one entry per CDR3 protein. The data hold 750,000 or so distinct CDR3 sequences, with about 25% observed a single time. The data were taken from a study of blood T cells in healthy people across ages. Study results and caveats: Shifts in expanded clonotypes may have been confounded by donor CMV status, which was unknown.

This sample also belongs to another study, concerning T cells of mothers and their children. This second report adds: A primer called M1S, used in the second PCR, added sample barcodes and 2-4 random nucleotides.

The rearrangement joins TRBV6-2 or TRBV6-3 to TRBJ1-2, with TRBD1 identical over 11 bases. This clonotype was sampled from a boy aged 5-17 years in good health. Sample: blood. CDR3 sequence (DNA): TGTGCCAGCAGTTGGGACAGGGGGTATAAAGGCTACACCTTC. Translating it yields CASSWDRGYKGYTF.